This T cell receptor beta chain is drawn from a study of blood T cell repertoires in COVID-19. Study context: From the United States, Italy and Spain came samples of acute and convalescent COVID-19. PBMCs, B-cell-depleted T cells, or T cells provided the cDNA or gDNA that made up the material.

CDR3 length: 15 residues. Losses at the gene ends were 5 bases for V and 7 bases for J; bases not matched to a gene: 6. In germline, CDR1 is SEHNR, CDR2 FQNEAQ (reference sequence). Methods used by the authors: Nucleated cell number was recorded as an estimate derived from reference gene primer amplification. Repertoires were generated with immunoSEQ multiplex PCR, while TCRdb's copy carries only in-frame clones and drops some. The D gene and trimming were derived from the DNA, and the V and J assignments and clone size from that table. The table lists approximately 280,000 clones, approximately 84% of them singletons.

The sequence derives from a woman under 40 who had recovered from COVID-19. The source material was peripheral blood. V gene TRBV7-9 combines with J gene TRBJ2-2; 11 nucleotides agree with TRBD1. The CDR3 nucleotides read TGTGCCAGCAGCCTCCGGACAGGGGGCATCGGGGAGCTGTTTTTT. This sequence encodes CASSLRTGGIGELFF. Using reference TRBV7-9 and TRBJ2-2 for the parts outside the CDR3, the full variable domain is DTGVSQNPRHKITKRGQNVTFRCDPISEHNRLYWYRQTLGQGPEFLTYFQNEAQLEKSRLLSDRFSAERPKGSFSTLEIQRTEQGDSAMYLCASSLRTGGIGELFFGEGSRLTVL.